The following is a T cell receptor beta chain sequence with its context. Antigen specificity is unknown. TCRdb's table, derived via immunoSEQ multiplex PCR, lists solely in-frame clones and lacks some. The sample contains some 40,000 clones, 70% to 90% of which appear only once. The data are from a study of OX40 agonist ivuxolimab in advanced cancers. At the level of the study: The study treated patients with ivuxolimab, an agonistic anti-OX40 (CD134) antibody.

The CDR3 consists of 15 residues. Trimming shortened V by 5 bases and J by 6 bases, and 20 bases separated the two germline ends. Germline V lookup: CDR1 LGHNA, CDR2 YNFKEQ. Study-level results: It was not determined which antigens were specifically recognized by the peripheral T cells that had undergone clonal expansion. Part of the nonresponder group also had normalized T-cell clonal expansion that was low.

This TCR was sampled from an adult with an advanced solid tumor such as melanoma, head and neck, liver or kidney cancer. This sequence joins TRBV4-2 and TRBJ2-7, with D perhaps TRBD2 (6 bases). Specimen: CD4+ or CD8+ T cells sorted from blood, collected in a trial of the OX40 agonist ivuxolimab. CDR3 DNA sequence: TGTGCCAGCAGCTTGGGCGACCTAGCGCAGCGCGAGCAGTACTTC. Protein sequence: CASSLGDLAQREQYF.